Sequencing of this T cell receptor beta chain was carried out in a study of blood T cell repertoires in COVID-19. Germline assignment: CDR1 SNHLY and CDR2 FYNNEI. V lost 3 bases to trimming and J lost 2 bases, with 11 bases between them. CDR3 length equals 15 residues. How the authors handled the data: Estimated nucleated cell counts came from reference gene primer amplification. The table came from immunoSEQ multiplex PCR; TCRdb's copy has only in-frame clones and leaves some out. From that table come the V and J calls and clone size; the DNA was used to work out D and trimming. Among about 210,000 clones listed, about 81% were seen once.

Material: PBMCs or T cells enriched from blood (not recorded which). The V gene is TRBV2, the J gene TRBJ2-1; no clear D. The TCR comes from a man aged 35-49 years who had recovered from COVID-19. The CDR3 bases are TGTGCCAGCAGTGAGGCCAGGCCTACCTACAATGAGCAGTTCTTC. Protein: CASSEARPTYNEQFF.